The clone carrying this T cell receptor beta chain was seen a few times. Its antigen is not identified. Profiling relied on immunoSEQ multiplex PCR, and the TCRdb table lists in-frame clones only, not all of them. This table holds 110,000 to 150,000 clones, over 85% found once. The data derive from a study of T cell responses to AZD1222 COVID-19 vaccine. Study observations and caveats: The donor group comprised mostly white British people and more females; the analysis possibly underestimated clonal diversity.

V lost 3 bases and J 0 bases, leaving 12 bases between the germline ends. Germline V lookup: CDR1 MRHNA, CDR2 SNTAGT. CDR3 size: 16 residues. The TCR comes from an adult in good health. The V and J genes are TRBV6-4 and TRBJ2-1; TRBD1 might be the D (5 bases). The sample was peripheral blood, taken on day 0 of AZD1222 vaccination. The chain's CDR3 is CASSERGFDSYNEQFF. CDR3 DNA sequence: TGTGCCAGCAGTGAAAGGGGTTTTGACTCCTACAATGAGCAGTTCTTC.